This section outlines one T cell receptor (beta chain) sequence together with its context. The antigen remains unidentified. The donors formed part of the roughly 120-subject validation cohort, distinct from the roughly 620-subject first cohort. The data stem from a study of cytomegalovirus exposure and HLA in healthy donors. General study points: It was reported that the classifier diagnosed cytomegalovirus status with high specificity and sensitivity in both the original and validation cohorts. Specific recognition of CMV antigens was confirmed in vitro for a few chains (all CMV-associated).

Using immunoSEQ multiplex PCR, the repertoire was profiled, and TCRdb retains in-frame clones only, with some absent. The data hold around 260,000 clones, with about nine tenths observed a single time. The receptor comes from a woman aged 25 to 39 in good health and CMV-seronegative. The specimen sequenced was PBMCs.

The CDR3 DNA sequence: TGCGCCAGCAGCCAAGAGGTGGCTAGCGGGGTCACCGGGGAGCTGTTTTTT. This sequence encodes CASSQEVASGVTGELFF. The chain employs TRBV4-3 and TRBJ2-2; 9 positions match TRBD2. CDR3 length: 17 amino acids. The germline gives CDR1 LGHNA, CDR2 YSLEER. J gave up 4 bases and V 0 bases, and 6 bases lay outside the gene matches.